Following are 24 T cell receptor beta chains from one sample sequenced in a study of blood T cell repertoires in COVID-19. Sequenced by immunoSEQ multiplex PCR; TCRdb stores in-frame clones only, minus some. The sample has fewer than 250,000 clones, about 85% seen once. Sequenced sample: peripheral blood. Source of these receptors: a woman at least 80 years old with COVID-19, enrolled during active disease.

The chain couples TRBV7-6 to TRBJ2-2, with 7 bases aligning to TRBD2. V lost 0 bases, J lost 5 bases, and 3 bases stayed unmatched. The germline gives CDR1 SGHVS, CDR2 FNYEAQ. The CDR3 covers 15 residues. In DNA form, the CDR3 reads TGTGCCAGCAGCTTAGCGGGGGGGTATACCGGGGAGCTGTTTTTT. It is translated as CASSLAGGYTGELFF.

CDR3 sequence: CASIEAENQPQHF. The CDR3 bases are TGTGCCAGCATTGAGGCCGAAAATCAGCCCCAGCATTTT. V and J are TRBV2 and TRBJ1-5; D unresolved. The CDR3 has 13 residues. V lost 7 bases and J 4 bases, leaving 11 bases between the germline ends. The V gene's germline CDR1 is SNHLY and CDR2 FYNNEI.

DNA of the CDR3: TGTGCCAGCAGCCGGGCGGGGTACTCCTACAATGAGCAGTTCTTC. Amino acid sequence: CASSRAGYSYNEQFF. The V and J genes are TRBV3-1 (or the pseudogene TRBV3-2) and TRBJ2-1; D may be TRBD2 (6 bases). Germline-derived CDR1 and CDR2 are LGHDT and YNNKEL (reference sequence). V was cut by 4 bases and J by 0 bases, with 10 bases left in between. This CDR3 region has 15 residues.

This chain uses TRBV6-5 with TRBJ2-7; 7 bases are a match to TRBD1. The CDR3 is 13 amino acids. The trim removed 5 bases at V and 1 base at J, leaving 2 bases unmatched. The germline CDR1 and CDR2 sequences are MNHEY and SVGAGI. CDR3 loop: CASSRQGSYEQYF. CDR3 in DNA: TGTGCCAGCAGTCGACAGGGATCCTACGAGCAGTACTTC.

This chain joins TRBV2 and TRBJ1-5; D not resolved. The CDR3 loop spans 14 amino acids. Germline V lookup: CDR1 SNHLY, CDR2 FYNNEI. Trimming took off 5 bases at V and 10 bases at J, with 18 bases between the two ends. This CDR3 is CASSPIPQSEPQHF. As DNA, the CDR3 is TGTGCCAGCAGTCCGATACCCCAATCAGAACCCCAGCATTTT.

The chain employs TRBV6-5 and TRBJ1-1, with D perhaps matching TRBD1 (6 bases). Germline loops: CDR1 MNHEY, CDR2 SVGAGI. The CDR3 loop spans 14 amino acids. The V end was cut by 7 bases, the J end by 0 bases, with 12 bases between. The CDR3 DNA is TGTGCCAGCAACCAGGGGCAAATGAACACTGAAGCTTTCTTT. This codes for CASNQGQMNTEAFF.

The CDR3 DNA reads TGCGCCAGCACCAAGGGGGTAGGGAATGAAAAACTGTTTTTT. Its translation is CASTKGVGNEKLFF. The chain combines TRBV4-1 with TRBJ1-4, with a tentative D call TRBD1 (6 bases). From germline, CDR1 is MGHRA and CDR2 YSYEKL. The CDR3 contains 14 residues. V was cut by 7 bases and J by 5 bases, with 14 bases left in between.

V is TRBV18 and J is TRBJ1-3, with D unresolved. V was shortened by 6 bases and J by 0 bases, with 9 bases between the two germline ends. Germline V lookup: CDR1 KGHSH, CDR2 LQKENI. This CDR3 contains 14 residues. The CDR3 loop is CASSPDISGNTIYF. The CDR3 DNA reads as TGTGCCAGCTCTCCCGACATCTCTGGAAACACCATATATTTT.

This rearrangement joins TRBV28 to TRBJ1-2, with 7 bases lining up with TRBD1. The ends lost 6 bases at V and 4 bases at J; junction bases unmatched: 5. The CDR3 spans 13 residues. Germline CDR1 reads MDHEN; CDR2 reads SYDVKM. For the CDR3, the DNA is TGTGCCAGCAGGCGGGACAGTATCTATGGCTACACCTTC. This gives the protein CASRRDSIYGYTF.

This clone occurred a few times. This chain joins TRBV9 and TRBJ1-1; D unresolved. CDR1 and CDR2 from the germline V gene are SGDLS and YYNGEE. The V gene lost 4 bases and the J gene lost 1 base, with 8 bases spanning the gap. The length of the CDR3 is 13 residues. The CDR3 here is CASSNTWNTEAFF. The CDR3, as DNA: TGTGCCAGCAGCAACACGTGGAACACTGAAGCTTTCTTT. The whole variable domain, remainder taken from reference TRBV9 and TRBJ1-1, is DSGVTQTPKHLITATGQRVTLRCSPRSGDLSVYWYQQSLDQGLQFLIQYYNGEERAKGNILERFSAQQFPDLHSELNLSSLELGDSALYFCASSNTWNTEAFFGQGTRLTVV.

The rearrangement joins TRBV27 to TRBJ1-2, with D possibly being TRBD1 (6 bases). The CDR3 spans 12 residues. Trimming shortened V by 10 bases and J by 3 bases, and 12 bases separated the two germline ends. The V gene's germline CDR1 is MNHEY and CDR2 SMNVEV (reference sequence). The CDR3 DNA reads TGTGCCACCTACAGGGCTGACTATGGCTACACCTTC. The encoded protein is CATYRADYGYTF.

J is TRBJ1-2 and V is TRBV3-1 (or the pseudogene TRBV3-2); no firm D call. The germline V and J ends were trimmed by 3 bases and 2 bases, with 7 bases remaining between them. The CDR3 runs 13 residues. Germline CDR1 reads LGHDT; CDR2 reads YNNKEL (reference sequence). The CDR3, as DNA: TGTGCCAGCAGCCAGGGCAAGAACTATGGCTACACCTTC. Translation gives CASSQGKNYGYTF.

The V and J genes are TRBV19 and TRBJ2-1, with D perhaps matching TRBD2 (5 bases). The V gene lost 4 bases and the J gene lost 14 bases, with 12 bases spanning the gap. This CDR3 spans 11 amino acids. Germline V gene data show CDR1 as LNHDA and CDR2 as SQIVND (reference sequence). The CDR3 here is CASSSRDHKFF. CDR3 in DNA: TGTGCCAGTAGTAGCCGGGATCATAAGTTCTTC.

This clone is a singleton in its sample. The rearrangement links TRBV28 to TRBJ2-7, with D possibly matching TRBD1 (6 bases). The CDR3 covers 13 residues. CDR1 is MDHEN, CDR2 SYDVKM, per germline. This CDR3 reads CASSPRGWGTINV. The CDR3, as DNA: TGTGCCAGCAGCCCCCGGGGATGGGGGACAATTAACGTC.

This rearrangement joins TRBV2 to TRBJ1-4; possibly TRBD1 for D (5 bases). This CDR3 is built from 14 residues. V shed 7 bases and J shed 0 bases, with 9 bases lying between them. Germline CDR1 SNHLY, CDR2 FYNNEI. This chain's CDR3 is CASTQGATNEKLFF. In nucleotides, the CDR3 is TGTGCCAGCACCCAGGGTGCAACTAATGAAAAACTGTTTTTT.

V gene TRBV7-2 combines with J gene TRBJ1-1; unclear D gene. The germline V gene encodes CDR1 SGHTA and CDR2 FQGNSA. CDR3 length: 15 amino acids. V lost 0 bases and J 3 bases, leaving 11 bases between the germline ends. The CDR3 bases are TGTGCCAGCAGCTTAGCGTTCGGGGAGTACACTGAAGCTTTCTTT. This translates into CASSLAFGEYTEAFF.

The CDR3 protein is CASSRGGADTEAFF. In nucleotides, the CDR3 is TGCGCCAGCAGCCGCGGGGGGGCGGACACTGAAGCTTTCTTT. The chain links TRBV5-1 to TRBJ1-1; D might be TRBD1 (6 bases). Trimming removed 4 bases from V and 3 bases from J, with 13 bases in between. The CDR3 is 14 amino acids. Germline V gene data show CDR1 as SGHRS and CDR2 as YFSETQ.

The gene calls are TRBV7-9 and TRBJ2-5; TRBD2 agrees at 7 bases. The CDR3 is 16 amino acids. Germline V gene data show CDR1 as SEHNR and CDR2 as FQNEAQ (reference sequence). J was trimmed by 4 bases and V by 5 bases; bases with no gene match: 13. CDR3 bases: TGTGCCAGCAGCCTTGGTCCCAGCGGGGTGCCAGAGACCCAGTACTTC. It translates to CASSLGPSGVPETQYF.

V usage is TRBV5-1 and J usage is TRBJ1-1, with unresolved D. The V gene lost 0 bases and the J gene lost 9 bases, with 12 bases spanning the gap. The CDR3 runs to 13 residues. Germline lookup yields CDR1 SGHRS and CDR2 YFSETQ. CDR3 nucleotides: TGCGCCAGCAGCTTGGGGGAGGGCTCTAAAGCTTTCTTT. This translates into CASSLGEGSKAFF. The whole variable domain, filled in from reference TRBV5-1 and TRBJ1-1, reads KAGVTQTPRYLIKTRGQQVTLSCSPISGHRSVSWYQQTPGQGLQFLFEYFSETQRNKGNFPGRFSGRQFSNSRSEMNVSTLELGDSALYLCASSLGEGSKAFFGQGTRLTVV.

V usage is TRBV30 and J usage is TRBJ2-1; 9 bases map to TRBD1. Germline CDR1 reads GTSNPN; CDR2 reads SVGIG (reference sequence). The V segment lost 0 bases and the J segment 2 bases; nucleotides outside the gene matches: 5. This CDR3 is built from 16 residues. CDR3 sequence (DNA): TGTGCCTGGAGTGTACGACAGGGGGGGGCCTACAATGAGCAGTTCTTC. Protein sequence: CAWSVRQGGAYNEQFF.

V is TRBV2 and J is TRBJ2-3, with 7 bases aligning to TRBD2. This CDR3 region has 14 residues. Germline loops: CDR1 SNHLY, CDR2 FYNNEI. The J segment lost 7 bases and the V segment lost 3 bases, leaving 7 bases of the junction unmatched. Here the CDR3 reads CASSDSGGYNTQYF. The CDR3 DNA reads TGTGCCAGCAGTGATTCGGGGGGTTATAATACGCAGTATTTT.

V gene TRBV6-1 combines with J gene TRBJ2-5, with D possibly being TRBD1 (6 bases). The CDR3 has 16 residues. Looked up from germline, CDR1 is MNHNS and CDR2 is SASEGT. Deletions cut 1 base from V and 0 bases from J, with 12 bases between. The CDR3 sequence is CASSEGQATYQETQYF. The DNA of the CDR3 is TGTGCCAGCAGTGAAGGACAGGCTACTTACCAAGAGACCCAGTACTTC.

The V gene is TRBV29-1, the J gene TRBJ1-2; 7 bases fit TRBD1. The germline V gene has CDR1 SQVTM and CDR2 ANQGSEA. The CDR3 totals 14 residues. The J segment lost 8 bases and the V segment lost 6 bases, leaving 15 bases of the junction unmatched. The CDR3 bases are TGCAGCGTACAGGGGACGATTAACTATGGCGGCTACACCTTC. Its protein is CSVQGTINYGGYTF. The full variable domain, its missing parts supplied by reference TRBV29-1 and TRBJ1-2, is SAVISQKPSRDICQRGTSLTIQCQVDSQVTMMFWYRQQPGQSLTLIATANQGSEATYESGFVIDKFPISRPNLTFSTLTVSNMSPEDSSIYLCSVQGTINYGGYTFGSGTRLTVV.

J is TRBJ2-4 and V is TRBV3-1 (or the pseudogene TRBV3-2); TRBD2 agrees at 9 bases. The germline CDR1 and CDR2 sequences are LGHDT and YNNKEL (reference sequence). V was pared by 1 base and J by 1 base, with 2 bases of the junction left unmatched. The CDR3 is 16 residues long. CDR3: CASSQAAGGAKNIQYF. CDR3 nucleotides: TGTGCCAGCAGCCAAGCAGCGGGGGGTGCCAAAAACATTCAGTACTTC.